The 15 T cell receptor beta chains given below trace back to one sample, sequenced in a study of shared clonotypes between healthy human individuals (dated by TCRdb to about 2020). CD8 naive samples were CD45RO-negative cells positively selected for CCR7, giving a CD45RA+CCR7+ population that excluded TemRA cells. The library was prepared using the immunoSEQ multiplex PCR assay. TCRdb took this table from immuneACCESS and kept in-frame rearrangements with V and J called. Such tables lack part of the clones; where checked against another copy, unresolved V genes explain under half of the gap, and the rest is unexplained. Counted in this sample were some 2,100,000 clones; around 93% of them appeared once. The ten largest account for about 1.5% of the sample. Sequenced material: naive CD8+ T cells from PBMCs. The meaning of the sample's cell subset or site label: CD45RA+CCR7+. These receptors originate from a young man in good health. Some clones in this sample may be carry-over from other donors' samples.

The CDR3: CAIHGGDTQYF. The CDR3, as DNA: TGTGCCATCCATGGGGGTGATACGCAGTATTTT. The chain uses TRBV28 and TRBJ2-3, with D perhaps TRBD1 or TRBD2 (5 bases each). V gave up 10 bases and J gave up 6 bases, with 11 bases separating them. The CDR3 length is 11 residues. The germline CDR1 and CDR2 sequences are MDHEN and SYDVKM.

This chain links TRBV28 with TRBJ1-4; maybe TRBD1 (5 bases). The V and J ends lost 5 bases and 7 bases respectively, with 14 bases between them. CDR1 MDHEN and CDR2 SYDVKM come from the germline V gene. The CDR3 covers 14 residues. The CDR3 DNA is TGTGCCAGCAGTGAAGGGGTGGGGAGTGAAAAACTGTTTTTT. Translation: CASSEGVGSEKLFF.

This clone was seen a few times. The gene calls are TRBV7-9 and TRBJ1-2; tentative D call: TRBD1 (6 bases). Per germline, CDR1 SEHNR and CDR2 FQNEAQ (reference sequence). The CDR3 consists of 14 residues. Trimming removed 11 bases at V and 8 bases at J, with 24 bases between. CDR3 DNA sequence: TGTGCCTCGACTGCGGACAGTGCATTGGGGGGCTACACCTTC. It specifies CASTADSALGGYTF.

This chain links TRBV27 with TRBJ1-1, with a tentative D call TRBD1 (6 bases). The CDR3 sequence is 14 residues long. Per the germline V gene, CDR1 is MNHEY and CDR2 is SMNVEV (reference sequence). Trimming cost V 4 bases and J 6 bases, with 15 bases left between them. The CDR3 region has the DNA TGTGCCAGCAGTTCAATACCAAACAGGGCTGAAGCTTTCTTT. Protein product: CASSSIPNRAEAFF.

The rearrangement uses TRBV6-1 and TRBJ2-3; D gene unclear. Trimming took 7 bases from V and 0 from J, leaving 8 bases between them. The germline V gene encodes CDR1 MNHNS and CDR2 SASEGT. This CDR3 has 13 amino acids. The DNA of the CDR3 is TGTGCCAGCATTGCAGGCAGCACAGATACGCAGTATTTT. It encodes CASIAGSTDTQYF.

With regard to this clone: Other nucleotide sequences from this sample produce the same CDR3. This chain links TRBV6-5 with TRBJ2-1; no clear D. The CDR3 covers 12 residues. Deletions cut 2 bases from V and 7 bases from J, with 6 bases between. The germline V gene has CDR1 MNHEY and CDR2 SVGAGI. CDR3 residues: CASSYNGNEQFF. CDR3 in DNA: TGTGCCAGCAGTTACAACGGGAATGAGCAGTTCTTC.

The V call is TRBV27, the J call TRBJ1-1, with D unclear. Germline-derived CDR1 and CDR2 are MNHEY and SMNVEV (reference sequence). The V gene lost 6 bases and the J gene lost 1 base, with 18 bases spanning the gap. The CDR3 is 16 amino acids. CDR3 sequence (DNA): TGTGCCAGCAGGAGATTGGTTTTACAGCGGAACACTGAAGCTTTCTTT. This gives the protein CASRRLVLQRNTEAFF.

The chain carries TRBV10-3 and TRBJ2-3; D gene unclear. V was shortened by 4 bases and J by 2 bases, with 10 bases between the two germline ends. The CDR3 spans 14 residues. CDR1 ENHRY and CDR2 SYGVKD come from the germline V gene. As DNA, the CDR3 is TGTGCCATCAGTGTATCTCTAGTCACAGATACGCAGTATTTT. Protein product: CAISVSLVTDTQYF.

The V gene is TRBV28, the J gene TRBJ2-3, with D unresolved. V was clipped by 0 bases and J by 0 bases, with 7 bases between them. Germline values: CDR1 MDHEN, CDR2 SYDVKM. The CDR3 consists of 15 residues. In DNA form, the CDR3 reads TGTGCCAGCAGTTTATGGGTAGGGAGCACAGATACGCAGTATTTT. Amino acids: CASSLWVGSTDTQYF. Using reference TRBV28 and TRBJ2-3 for the parts outside the CDR3, the full variable domain is DVKVTQSSRYLVKRTGEKVFLECVQDMDHENMFWYRQDPGLGLRLIYFSYDVKMKEKGDIPEGYSVSREKKERFSLILESASTNQTSMYLCASSLWVGSTDTQYFGPGTRLTVL.

V is TRBV5-5 and J is TRBJ1-1; 8 bases align to TRBD1. There are 16 residues in the CDR3. With 0 bases clipped from V and 1 base from J, the junction kept 5 bases outside the gene matches. CDR1 is SGHKS and CDR2 is YYEKEE in the germline V gene (reference sequence). CDR3 region: CASSLDQGAPNTEAFF. The DNA of the CDR3 is TGTGCCAGCAGCTTGGATCAGGGGGCGCCGAACACTGAAGCTTTCTTT.

This chain links TRBV2 with TRBJ2-7, with D possibly TRBD2 on 5 matching bases. Trimming took 0 bases from V and 4 from J, leaving 22 bases between them. CDR3 length: 18 residues. Germline-derived CDR1 and CDR2 are SNHLY and FYNNEI. CDR3 in amino acids: CASSEALTVRGLTYEQYF. CDR3 bases: TGTGCCAGCAGTGAAGCGCTTACGGTCCGGGGTCTTACTTACGAGCAGTACTTC.

The chain carries TRBV6-1 and TRBJ1-2; weak D call: TRBD1 (5 bases). From germline, CDR1 is MNHNS and CDR2 SASEGT. The V end lost 0 bases, the J end lost 4 bases, and 12 bases lay between the germline ends. The CDR3 sequence is 15 residues long. Here the CDR3 reads CASSEALMGRYGYTF. CDR3 nucleotides: TGTGCCAGCAGTGAAGCGCTAATGGGACGCTATGGCTACACCTTC.

The chain carries TRBV4-3 and TRBJ2-3, with 7 bases fitting TRBD2. The V and J ends lost 3 bases and 5 bases, in that order; junction bases with no gene match: 11. Germline V gene sequence: CDR1 LGHNA, CDR2 YSLEER. This CDR3 spans 16 amino acids. CDR3 sequence (DNA): TGCGCCAGCAGCCAGGACCTACGGGGGGTGGAAGATACGCAGTATTTT. This encodes CASSQDLRGVEDTQYF.

Points on this clone: The sample contains more than one DNA sequence encoding this CDR3. The V and J genes are TRBV5-6 and TRBJ1-1; no reliable D call. CDR1 SGHDT and CDR2 YYEEEE come from the germline V gene. Trimming shortened V by 2 bases and J by 7 bases, and 6 bases separated the two germline ends. CDR3 length: 11 residues. CDR3 amino acids: CASSLGREAFF. The CDR3 bases are TGTGCCAGCAGCTTAGGCCGTGAAGCTTTCTTT. The variable domain in full, with the rest retrieved from reference TRBV5-6 and TRBJ1-1, is DAGVTQSPTHLIKTRGQQVTLRCSPKSGHDTVSWYQQALGQGPQFIFQYYEEEERQRGNFPDRFSGHQFPNYSSELNVNALLLGDSALYLCASSLGREAFFGQGTRLTVV.

The V and J genes are TRBV27 and TRBJ1-5; D unclear. V lost 6 bases and J 6 bases, leaving 12 bases between the germline ends. Germline-derived CDR1 and CDR2 are MNHEY and SMNVEV (reference sequence). The CDR3 consists of 13 residues. This CDR3 reads CASSLGRVQPQHF. CDR3 nucleotides: TGTGCCAGCAGCCTAGGGCGGGTTCAGCCCCAGCATTTT.